The rows below give T cell receptor beta chains drawn from one sample of a study of PD-1 blockade in mismatch repair-deficient tumors. Clones were sequenced by immunoSEQ multiplex PCR, and TCRdb holds only the in-frame ones, with some missing. The table includes some 97,000 clones, over 75% detected once. Sample: peripheral blood, taken around 8 months after starting pembrolizumab. The receptors shown here come from an adult with mismatch repair-deficient cancer. Both conserved end residues are part of each CDR3. The order of the fields is V gene, J gene, clone size, D gene, CDR3 protein, CDR3 DNA. A D gene is named only where the DNA matches it firmly. A clone size is listed for some rows: how often the clone was seen (once, few, many), or a class if it is expanded.

TRBV2	TRBJ2-1	-	TRBD2	CASSEISGTSGKPDDEQFF	TGTGCCAGCAGTGAGATATCCGGGACTAGCGGGAAACCCGACGATGAGCAGTTCTTC
TRBV28	TRBJ1-1	-	-	CAGKGNREAFF	TGTGCCGGGAAGGGGAATAGGGAAGCTTTCTTT
TRBV6-6	TRBJ1-2	-	-	CASSLHLGGYTF	TGTGCCAGCAGCCTACACCTCGGTGGCTACACCTTC
TRBV28	TRBJ2-5	-	TRBD1	CASSLGTGGGETQYF	TGTGCCAGCAGTCTTGGGACAGGGGGTGGGGAGACCCAGTACTTC
TRBV6-6	TRBJ2-1	-	-	CASSYPPDQELNEQFF	TGTGCCAGCAGTTACCCCCCGGACCAAGAACTCAATGAGCAGTTCTTC
TRBV28	TRBJ2-6	-	-	CASSLSGGAGANVLTF	TGTGCCAGCAGTTTATCGGGGGGCGCTGGGGCCAACGTCCTGACTTTC
TRBV5-1	TRBJ1-3	-	-	CASSLRPQSQYSGNTIYF	TGCGCCAGCAGCTTGCGCCCTCAGAGCCAGTACTCTGGAAACACCATATATTTT
TRBV15	TRBJ2-3	-	-	CATSREVTDTQYF	TGTGCCACCAGCAGAGAGGTCACAGATACGCAGTATTTT
TRBV10-3	TRBJ1-2	-	-	CAISETGTSYGYTF	TGTGCCATCAGTGAAACCGGGACAAGCTATGGCTACACCTTC
TRBV6-1	TRBJ1-1	-	-	CASSEAFF	TGTGCCAGCAGTGAAGCTTTCTTT
TRBV21-1	TRBJ2-7	-	-	CASSIRDSRGDQYF	TGTGCCAGCAGCATCCGGGACTCTAGAGGAGACCAGTACTTC
TRBV5-4	TRBJ1-1	-	TRBD1	CASSPDRASTEAFF	TGTGCCAGCAGCCCAGACAGGGCTTCCACTGAAGCTTTCTTT
TRBV5-4	TRBJ2-2	once	TRBD2	CASSLGLAGDSMGTGELFF	TGTGCCAGCAGCCTAGGACTAGCGGGAGACAGCATGGGCACCGGGGAGCTGTTTTTT
TRBV7-2	TRBJ2-5	-	-	CASSPYGPQETQYF	TGTGCCAGCAGCCCCTATGGGCCCCAAGAGACCCAGTACTTC
TRBV18	TRBJ2-7	once	-	CASSQSAGTRDEQYF	TGTGCCAGCTCACAATCAGCCGGGACCCGAGACGAGCAGTACTTC
TRBV11-3	TRBJ2-7	-	TRBD2	CASSLGASGRATSYEQYF	TGTGCCAGCAGCTTAGGTGCTAGCGGGAGGGCTACTTCCTACGAGCAGTACTTC
TRBV5-1	TRBJ2-2	-	-	CASSLGAGNTGELFF	TGCGCCAGCAGCTTGGGGGCGGGGAACACCGGGGAGCTGTTTTTT
TRBV29-1	TRBJ2-7	-	-	CSVAGFPYEQYF	TGCAGCGTTGCTGGATTCCCCTACGAGCAGTACTTC
TRBV5-1	TRBJ2-5	-	TRBD1	CASSLAGTVRETQYF	TGCGCCAGCAGCTTGGCGGGGACAGTGAGAGAGACCCAGTACTTC
TRBV30	TRBJ1-5	few	-	CAWSGGSHANQPQHF	TGTGCCTGGAGTGGAGGGTCCCACGCCAATCAGCCCCAGCATTTT
TRBV6-1	TRBJ1-2	-	-	CASSWDGRVYGYTF	TGTGCCAGCAGCTGGGATGGCAGGGTCTATGGCTACACCTTC
TRBV20-1	TRBJ2-1	-	-	CSGGEHNEQFF	TGCAGTGGGGGCGAACACAATGAGCAGTTCTTC
TRBV7-9	TRBJ2-2	-	-	CASSGATGELFF	TGTGCCAGCTCCGGGGCCACCGGGGAGCTGTTTTTT
TRBV13	TRBJ1-2	-	-	CASSPRPGLYLDGYTF	TGTGCCAGCAGCCCCCGCCCGGGGCTCTACTTGGATGGCTACACCTTC
TRBV5-6	TRBJ2-5	once	TRBD2	CASRGLAGAETQYF	TGTGCCAGCAGGGGACTAGCGGGAGCAGAGACCCAGTACTTC